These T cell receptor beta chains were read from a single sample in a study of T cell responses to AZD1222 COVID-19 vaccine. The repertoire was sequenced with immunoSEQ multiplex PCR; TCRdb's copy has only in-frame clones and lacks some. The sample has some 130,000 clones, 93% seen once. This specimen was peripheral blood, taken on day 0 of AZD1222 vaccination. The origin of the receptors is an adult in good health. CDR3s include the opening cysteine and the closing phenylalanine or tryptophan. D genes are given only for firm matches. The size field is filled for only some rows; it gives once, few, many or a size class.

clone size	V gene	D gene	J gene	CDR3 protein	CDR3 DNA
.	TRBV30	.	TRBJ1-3	CASDIYSGNTIYF	TGTGCCTCGGACATCTACTCTGGAAACACCATATATTTT
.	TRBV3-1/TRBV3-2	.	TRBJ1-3	CASSMTSGNTIYF	TGTGCCAGCAGTATGACTTCTGGAAACACCATATATTTT
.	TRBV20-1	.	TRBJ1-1	CSASENTEAFF	TGCAGTGCTAGTGAAAACACTGAAGCTTTCTTT
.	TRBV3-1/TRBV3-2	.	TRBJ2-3	CASSPSSDFTDTQYF	TGTGCCAGCAGCCCGTCTTCGGACTTCACAGATACGCAGTATTTT
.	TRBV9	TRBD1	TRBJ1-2	CASSVEGTGLNYGYTF	TGTGCCAGCAGCGTAGAGGGGACAGGGCTTAACTATGGCTACACCTTC
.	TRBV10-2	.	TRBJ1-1	CASSDFWGTEAFF	TGCGCCAGCAGTGATTTTTGGGGGACTGAAGCTTTCTTT
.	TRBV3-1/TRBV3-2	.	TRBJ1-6	CASSQGTWVNF	TGTGCCAGCAGCCAAGGTACTTGGGTAAACTTT
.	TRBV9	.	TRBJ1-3	CASSTNSGNTIYF	TGTGCCAGCAGCACTAACTCTGGAAACACCATATATTTT
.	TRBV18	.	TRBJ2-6	CASSPAQPNSGANVLTF	TGTGCCAGCTCACCGGCGCAACCAAATTCTGGGGCCAACGTCCTGACTTTC
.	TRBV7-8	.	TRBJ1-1	CASSLGGLVNTEAFF	TGTGCCAGCAGCTTAGGTGGGCTCGTGAACACTGAAGCTTTCTTT
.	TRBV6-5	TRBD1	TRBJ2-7	CASRKTTLDRAEQYF	TGTGCCAGCAGAAAAACCACCTTGGACAGGGCCGAGCAGTACTTC
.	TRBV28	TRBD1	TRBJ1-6	CASSLGQGHSPLHF	TGTGCCAGCAGTTTGGGACAGGGGCATTCACCCCTCCACTTT
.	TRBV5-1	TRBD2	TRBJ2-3	CASSLPGGEDTQYF	TGCGCCAGCAGCTTGCCCGGGGGGGAAGATACGCAGTATTTT
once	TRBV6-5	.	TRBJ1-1	CASSYSWGSAEAFF	TGTGCCAGCAGTTACTCGTGGGGGAGCGCTGAAGCTTTCTTT
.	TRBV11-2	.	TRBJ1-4	CASSSPRATATNEKLFF	TGTGCCAGCAGCTCCCCTAGGGCAACCGCAACTAATGAAAAACTGTTTTTT
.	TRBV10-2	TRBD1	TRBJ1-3	CASSESAGGLDTIYF	TGCGCCAGCAGTGAGTCGGCAGGGGGTTTGGACACCATATATTTT
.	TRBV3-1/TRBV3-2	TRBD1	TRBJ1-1	CASSQAGDRGGWNTEAFF	TGTGCCAGCAGCCAGGCGGGAGACAGGGGGGGATGGAACACTGAAGCTTTCTTT
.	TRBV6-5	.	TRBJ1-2	CASSYIFSKGYGYTF	TGTGCCAGCAGTTACATATTCTCCAAGGGCTATGGCTACACCTTC
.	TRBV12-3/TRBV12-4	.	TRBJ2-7	CASSLVPWSEQYF	TGTGCCAGCAGTTTAGTCCCCTGGAGCGAGCAGTACTTC
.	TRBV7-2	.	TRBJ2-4	CASTRQAGSDIQYF	TGTGCCAGCACCCGGCAGGCAGGGTCGGACATTCAGTACTTC
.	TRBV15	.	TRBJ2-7	CATSIHTSSYEQYF	TGTGCCACCAGCATTCACACCAGCTCCTACGAGCAGTACTTC
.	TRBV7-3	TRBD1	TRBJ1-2	CASSPGTASHGYTF	TGTGCCAGCAGCCCCGGGACAGCTTCTCATGGCTACACCTTC
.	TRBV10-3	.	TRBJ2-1	CAINGGSDYNEQFF	TGTGCCATCAACGGGGGCTCCGACTACAATGAGCAGTTCTTC
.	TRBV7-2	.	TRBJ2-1	CASSFPGYNEQFF	TGTGCCAGCAGCTTCCCGGGGTACAATGAGCAGTTCTTC
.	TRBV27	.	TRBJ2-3	CASNPEGWGGTDTQYF	TGTGCCAGCAACCCGGAGGGGTGGGGGGGCACAGATACGCAGTATTTT
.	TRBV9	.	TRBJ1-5	CASSPSNSNQPQHF	TGTGCCAGCAGCCCGAGTAATAGCAATCAGCCCCAGCATTTT
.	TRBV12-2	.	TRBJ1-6	CASRLAGSNSPLHF	TGTGCAAGTCGCTTAGCGGGGAGCAATTCACCCCTCCACTTT
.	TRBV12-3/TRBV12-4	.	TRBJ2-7	CASTFTNSYEQYF	TGTGCCAGCACCTTTACAAACTCCTACGAGCAGTACTTC
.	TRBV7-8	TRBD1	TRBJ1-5	CASSLSGGQGQPQHF	TGTGCCAGCAGCTTATCGGGAGGACAGGGTCAGCCCCAGCATTTT
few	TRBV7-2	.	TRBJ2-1	CASSAAPGNEQFF	TGTGCCAGCAGCGCCGCCCCTGGCAATGAGCAGTTCTTC
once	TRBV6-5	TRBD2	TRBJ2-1	CASSSPTSGVYNEQFF	TGTGCCAGCAGTTCACCGACTAGCGGGGTCTACAATGAGCAGTTCTTC
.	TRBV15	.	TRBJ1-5	CATSSNQGGGQPQHF	TGTGCCACCAGCAGCAACCAGGGCGGAGGTCAGCCCCAGCATTTT
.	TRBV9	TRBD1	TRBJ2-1	CASSKGQGNNEQFF	TGTGCCAGCAGCAAGGGACAGGGGAACAATGAGCAGTTCTTC
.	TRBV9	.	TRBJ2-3	CASSTWGERGDTQYF	TGTGCCAGCAGCACCTGGGGGGAGCGCGGAGATACGCAGTATTTT
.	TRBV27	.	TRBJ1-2	CASSLIPLSVWTNYGYTF	TGTGCCAGCAGTTTAATTCCCCTATCCGTTTGGACTAACTATGGCTACACCTTC
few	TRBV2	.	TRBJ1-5	CASRIDTNSNQPQHF	TGTGCCAGCAGGATAGACACGAATAGCAATCAGCCCCAGCATTTT
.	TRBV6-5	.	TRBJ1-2	CASIWGGGNYGYTF	TGTGCCAGCATCTGGGGAGGGGGAAACTATGGCTACACCTTC
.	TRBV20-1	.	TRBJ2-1	CSASWLHNEQFF	TGCAGTGCTAGTTGGCTACACAATGAGCAGTTCTTC
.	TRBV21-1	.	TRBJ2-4	CASSHRKGQGKAKNIQYF	TGTGCCAGCAGCCACAGGAAGGGACAGGGTAAAGCCAAAAACATTCAGTACTTC
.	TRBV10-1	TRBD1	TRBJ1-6	CASSEYVGTENSPLHF	TGCGCCAGCAGTGAGTACGTCGGGACAGAAAATTCACCCCTCCACTTT
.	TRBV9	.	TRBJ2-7	CASSSLPRTSIYEQYF	TGTGCCAGCAGCTCCCTACCTAGGACAAGTATATACGAGCAGTACTTC
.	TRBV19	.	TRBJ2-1	CASSIDPRNGDEQFF	TGTGCCAGTAGTATAGATCCCCGGAACGGGGATGAGCAGTTCTTC
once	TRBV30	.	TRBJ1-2	CAHDQGNYGYTF	TGTGCCCACGATCAGGGGAACTATGGCTACACCTTC
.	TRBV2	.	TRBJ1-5	CASSSTGVSNQPQHF	TGTGCCAGCAGTTCCACGGGGGTCAGCAATCAGCCCCAGCATTTT
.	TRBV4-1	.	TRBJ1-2	CASSHPRVYGYTF	TGCGCCAGCAGCCACCCCAGGGTTTATGGCTACACCTTC
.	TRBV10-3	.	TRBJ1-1	CAISKGGNTEAFF	TGTGCCATCAGTAAGGGAGGGAACACTGAAGCTTTCTTT
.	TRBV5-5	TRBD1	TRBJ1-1	CASSLVPQGAENTEAFF	TGTGCCAGCAGCTTGGTTCCCCAGGGGGCTGAAAACACTGAAGCTTTCTTT
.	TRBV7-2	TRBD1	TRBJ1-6	CASSARDRGGNSPLHF	TGTGCCAGCAGCGCCCGGGACAGGGGAGGTAATTCACCCCTCCACTTT
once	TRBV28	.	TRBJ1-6	CASGTFEFGIGGNSPLHF	TGTGCCAGCGGGACTTTTGAATTTGGGATTGGGGGTAATTCACCCCTCCACTTT
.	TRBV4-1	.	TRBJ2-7	CASSQDRDGTYEQYF	TGCGCCAGCAGCCAAGATCGGGACGGAACCTACGAGCAGTACTTC
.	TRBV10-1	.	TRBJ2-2	CASSWDTTGELFF	TGCGCCAGCAGCTGGGACACCACCGGGGAGCTGTTTTTT
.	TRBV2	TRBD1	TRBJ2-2	CASSDLQGTGELFF	TGTGCCAGCAGTGACCTACAGGGGACCGGGGAGCTGTTTTTT
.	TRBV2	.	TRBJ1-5	CASSEAEGTQPQHF	TGTGCCAGCAGTGAAGCGGAAGGGACCCAGCCCCAGCATTTT
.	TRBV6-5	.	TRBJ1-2	CASCRAPANYGYTF	TGTGCCAGCTGCCGGGCCCCGGCTAACTATGGCTACACCTTC
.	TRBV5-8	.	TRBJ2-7	CASTLAGPQNSYEQYF	TGTGCCAGCACCCTGGCGGGCCCCCAGAACTCCTACGAGCAGTACTTC
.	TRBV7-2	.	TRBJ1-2	CASSLGLEWNYGYTF	TGTGCCAGCAGCTTAGGCCTAGAGTGGAACTATGGCTACACCTTC
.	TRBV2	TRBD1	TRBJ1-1	CASRPRTGNTEAFF	TGTGCCAGCCGCCCCAGGACAGGGAACACTGAAGCTTTCTTT
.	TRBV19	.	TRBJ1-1	CASSIRPPATEAFF	TGTGCCAGTAGTATAAGGCCCCCGGCGACTGAAGCTTTCTTT
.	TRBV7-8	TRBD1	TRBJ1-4	CASSLDAGGSEKLFF	TGTGCCAGCAGCTTAGATGCAGGGGGAAGTGAAAAACTGTTTTTT
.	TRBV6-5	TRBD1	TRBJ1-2	CASRSGGHYGYTF	TGTGCCAGCAGGTCAGGGGGCCACTATGGCTACACCTTC